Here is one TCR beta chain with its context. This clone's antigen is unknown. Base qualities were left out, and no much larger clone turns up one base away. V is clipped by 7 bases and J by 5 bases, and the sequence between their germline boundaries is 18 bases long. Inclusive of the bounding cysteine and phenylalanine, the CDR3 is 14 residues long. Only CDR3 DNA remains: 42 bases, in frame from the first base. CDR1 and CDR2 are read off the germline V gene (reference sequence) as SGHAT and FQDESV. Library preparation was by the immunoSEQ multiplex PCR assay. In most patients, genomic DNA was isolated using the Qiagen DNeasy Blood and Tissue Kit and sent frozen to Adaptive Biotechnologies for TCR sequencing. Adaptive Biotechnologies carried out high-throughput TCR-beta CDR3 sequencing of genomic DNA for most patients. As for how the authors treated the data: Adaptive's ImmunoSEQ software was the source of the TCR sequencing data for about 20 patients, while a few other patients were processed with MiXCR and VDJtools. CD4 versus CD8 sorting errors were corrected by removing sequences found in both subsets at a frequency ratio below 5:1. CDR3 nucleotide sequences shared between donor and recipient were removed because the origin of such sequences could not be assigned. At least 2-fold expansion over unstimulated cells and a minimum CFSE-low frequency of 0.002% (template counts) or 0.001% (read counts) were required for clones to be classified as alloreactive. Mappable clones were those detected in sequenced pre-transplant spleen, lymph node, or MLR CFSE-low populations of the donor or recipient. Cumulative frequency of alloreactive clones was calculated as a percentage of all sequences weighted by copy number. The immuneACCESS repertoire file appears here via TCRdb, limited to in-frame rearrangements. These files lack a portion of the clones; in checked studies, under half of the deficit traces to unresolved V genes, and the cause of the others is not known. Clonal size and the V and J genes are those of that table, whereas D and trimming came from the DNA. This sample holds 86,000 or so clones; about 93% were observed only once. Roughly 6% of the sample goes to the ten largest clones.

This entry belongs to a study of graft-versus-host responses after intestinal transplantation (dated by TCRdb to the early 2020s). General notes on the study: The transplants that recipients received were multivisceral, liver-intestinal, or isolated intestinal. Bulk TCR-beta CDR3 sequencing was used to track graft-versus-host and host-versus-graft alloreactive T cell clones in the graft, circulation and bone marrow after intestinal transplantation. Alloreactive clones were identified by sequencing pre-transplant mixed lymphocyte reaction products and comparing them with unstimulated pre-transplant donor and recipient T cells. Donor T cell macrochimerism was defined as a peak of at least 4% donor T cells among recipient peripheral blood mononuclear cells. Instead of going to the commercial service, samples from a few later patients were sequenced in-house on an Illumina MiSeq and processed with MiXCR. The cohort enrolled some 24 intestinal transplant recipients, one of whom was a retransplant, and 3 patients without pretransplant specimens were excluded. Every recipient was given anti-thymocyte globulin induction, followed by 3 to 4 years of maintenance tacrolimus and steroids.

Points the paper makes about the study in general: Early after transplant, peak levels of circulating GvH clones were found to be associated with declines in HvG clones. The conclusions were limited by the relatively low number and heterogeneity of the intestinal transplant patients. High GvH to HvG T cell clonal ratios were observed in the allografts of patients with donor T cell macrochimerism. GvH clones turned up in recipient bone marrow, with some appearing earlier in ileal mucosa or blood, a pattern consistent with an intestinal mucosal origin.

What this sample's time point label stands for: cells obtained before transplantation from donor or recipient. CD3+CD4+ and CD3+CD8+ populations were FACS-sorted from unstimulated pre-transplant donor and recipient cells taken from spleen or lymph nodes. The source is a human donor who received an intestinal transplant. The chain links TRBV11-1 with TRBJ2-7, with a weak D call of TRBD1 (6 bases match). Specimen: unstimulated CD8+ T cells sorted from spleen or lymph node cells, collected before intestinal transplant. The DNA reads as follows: TGTGCCAGCACCCTCTTTGAGGGGGTAGACGAGCAGTACTTC. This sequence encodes CASTLFEGVDEQYF. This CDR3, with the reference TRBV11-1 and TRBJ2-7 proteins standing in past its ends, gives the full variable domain EAEVAQSPRYKITEKSQAVAFWCDPISGHATLYWYRQILGQGPELLVQFQDESVVDDSQLPKDRFSAERLKGVDSTLKIQPAELGDSAMYLCASTLFEGVDEQYFGPGTRLTVT.